The 6 T cell receptor beta chains below were found in one sample sequenced in a study of cytomegalovirus exposure and HLA in healthy donors. Amplification used 60 Vbeta primers and 13 Jbeta primers. Assay: immunoSEQ multiplex PCR; the TCRdb copy retains only in-frame clones and omits some. The sample consists of around 150,000 clones, about 80% of them appearing once. Material for sequencing was PBMCs. These receptors all stem from a man between 18 and 29 years old in good health and CMV-seropositive.

This clone was seen a handful of times. This chain uses TRBV6-5 with TRBJ1-5; D is ambiguous. The germline V gene encodes CDR1 MNHEY and CDR2 SVGAGI. The CDR3 contains 15 residues. V was shortened by 0 bases and J by 0 bases, with 6 bases between the two germline ends. CDR3 sequence reads: CASSYSHNSNQPQHF. The CDR3 DNA reads as TGTGCCAGCAGTTACTCGCACAATAGCAATCAGCCCCAGCATTTT.

The rearrangement joins TRBV5-4 to TRBJ2-7; D is unresolved. Trimming shortened V by 1 base and J by 4 bases, and 9 bases separated the two germline ends. The CDR3 is made up of 13 amino acids. Per germline, CDR1 SGHNT and CDR2 YYREEE (reference sequence). The CDR3 spells CASSLISGYEQYF. DNA of the CDR3: TGTGCCAGCAGCTTGATTAGTGGTTACGAGCAGTACTTC. Looking up the rest from reference TRBV5-4 and TRBJ2-7 gives the full variable domain: ETGVTQSPTHLIKTRGQQVTLRCSSQSGHNTVSWYQQALGQGPQFIFQYYREEENGRGNFPPRFSGLQFPNYSSELNVNALELDDSALYLCASSLISGYEQYFGPGTRLTVT.

The chain has TRBV27 and TRBJ2-3; 7 nucleotides line up with TRBD1. Trimming removed 2 bases from V and 4 bases from J; junction bases left unmatched: 9. This CDR3 spans 16 amino acids. The germline V gene has CDR1 MNHEY and CDR2 SMNVEV (reference sequence). The CDR3 nucleotides are TGTGCCAGCAGTTTAATCGACAGGGTGGGCGCAGATACGCAGTATTTT. Protein sequence: CASSLIDRVGADTQYF.

The gene calls are TRBV16 and TRBJ2-1; D may be TRBD2 (6 bases). V shed 2 bases and J shed 9 bases, with 8 bases lying between them. Germline V gene lookup returns CDR1 KGHSY and CDR2 FQNENV. This CDR3 is 12 amino acids long. The CDR3 sequence is CASSQQGGEQFF. The CDR3 DNA is TGTGCCAGCAGCCAACAGGGAGGTGAGCAGTTCTTC.

The rearrangement uses TRBV4-2 and TRBJ2-2, with 11 bases aligning to TRBD2. The CDR3 length is 20 residues. Germline V gene data show CDR1 as LGHNA and CDR2 as YNFKEQ. V gave up 2 bases and J gave up 6 bases; unmatched junction bases: 17. DNA of the CDR3: TGTGCCAGCAGCCAACATAATCTTAGGCATAGCGGGAGGGTAGCCGGGGAGCTGTTTTTT. Translating it yields CASSQHNLRHSGRVAGELFF.

This chain connects TRBV9 to TRBJ1-1, with D perhaps matching TRBD1 (6 bases). The CDR3 sequence is 16 residues long. The V end lost 4 bases, the J end lost 3 bases, and 19 bases lay between the germline ends. Germline V lookup: CDR1 SGDLS, CDR2 YYNGEE. CDR3 sequence: CASSTSGARGDTEAFF. CDR3 DNA: TGTGCCAGCAGCACTTCAGGGGCTCGAGGGGACACTGAAGCTTTCTTT.